These T cell receptor beta chains were read from a single sample in a study of CD8+CD57+ T cells in acquired aplastic anemia. TCRdb reprocessed the reads with MiXCR, giving one entry per CDR3 protein. The sample lists 150,000 or so distinct CDR3 sequences, 55% to 75% occurring once. Sequencing was done on a sample of sorted CD4+, CD8+, or CD8+CD57+ T cells (not recorded which) from PBMCs. Source of these receptors: a human donor in good health. CDR3s include the opening cysteine and the closing phenylalanine or tryptophan. D genes are given only for firm matches. Where a row states a size, it is once, few, many or the class of an expanded clone; other rows omit it.

d_gene,abundance,j_gene,v_gene,CDR3nt,CDR3aa
.,once,TRBJ2-2,TRBV7-3,TGTGCCAGCAGCTTAAGGCCCCGACTGACGAACACCGGGGAGCTGTTTTTT,CASSLRPRLTNTGELFF
.,.,TRBJ2-7,TRBV25-1,TGTGCCGCAGGTCTAGGAGAGTCCTACGAGCAGTACTTC,CAAGLGESYEQYF
TRBD1,few,TRBJ1-4,TRBV10-3,TGTGCCATCAGTGAGTCGAGGGTAGGCGGGACAGCTAATGAAAAACTGTTTTTT,CAISESRVGGTANEKLFF
TRBD2,.,TRBJ2-7,TRBV7-2,TGTGCCAGCAGTTTCGGGCAGCGGGGGGAGTACGAGCAGTACTTC,CASSFGQRGEYEQYF
TRBD1,.,TRBJ2-7,TRBV2,TGTGCCAGCAGTGAAGGCGGCGGGACAGGGAAAGAGCAGTACTTC,CASSEGGGTGKEQYF
.,.,TRBJ2-3,TRBV20-1,TGCAGTGCTAGAAGCTTATCTAGCACAGATACGCAGTATTTT,CSARSLSSTDTQYF
TRBD1,few,TRBJ1-5,TRBV30,TGTGCCTGGGGGACAGGGTTTCAGCCCCAGCATTTT,CAWGTGFQPQHF
.,.,TRBJ2-7,TRBV15,TGTGCCACCAGCAGAGAGACAGAAACCTACGAGCAGTACTTC,CATSRETETYEQYF
.,.,TRBJ2-5,TRBV9,TGTGCCAGCAGCCCCCGCGGCCAGAAAGAGACCCAGTACTTC,CASSPRGQKETQYF
.,.,TRBJ1-1,TRBV20-1,TGCAGTGCTAGAGATTACGCGCTAGGGGAGACTGAAGCTTTCTTT,CSARDYALGETEAFF
.,.,TRBJ2-3,TRBV7-9,TGTGCCAGCAGCTTAGGACAGGTTCTCCCAGATACGCAGTATTTT,CASSLGQVLPDTQYF
.,.,TRBJ2-2,TRBV15,TGTGCCACCAGCAGAGACACCGGGGAGCTGTTTTTT,CATSRDTGELFF
.,.,TRBJ1-6,TRBV7-9,TGTGCCAGCAGCTTAGGTAGCTCCTATAATTCACCCCTCCACTTT,CASSLGSSYNSPLHF
TRBD1,.,TRBJ2-7,TRBV5-4,TGTGCCAGCAGCCTAATGACAGGGTTGAACGAGCAGTACTTC,CASSLMTGLNEQYF
.,.,TRBJ1-4,TRBV7-2,TGTGCCAGCAGCTCTTCGTGGGGGGAGAAACTGTTTTTT,CASSSSWGEKLFF
.,.,TRBJ2-2,TRBV28,TGTGCCAGCGCGGGTACTGCCTACACCGGGGAGCTGTTTTTT,CASAGTAYTGELFF
.,.,TRBJ2-1,TRBV7-6,TGTGCCAGCAGCCGGGAAGGGGGGGGCCCATATGAGCAGTTCTTC,CASSREGGGPYEQFF
.,.,TRBJ2-3,TRBV7-8,TGTGCCAGCAGCTCCAACTCCCAGACGCAGTATTTT,CASSSNSQTQYF
TRBD1,.,TRBJ1-2,TRBV19,TGTGCCAGTACCGAGGTCAAGGGGGCCTATGGCTACACCTTC,CASTEVKGAYGYTF
TRBD2,.,TRBJ2-5,TRBV24-1,TGTGCCACCAGTGATCCTCCCGGGGGGAAAGAGACCCAGTACTTC,CATSDPPGGKETQYF
.,.,TRBJ2-7,TRBV7-3,TGTGCCAGCAGCTTCCCCGGGGCCGAGCAGTACTTC,CASSFPGAEQYF
.,.,TRBJ1-1,TRBV19,TGTGCCAGTCAAGTCCAGGAGAACACTGAAGCTTTCTTT,CASQVQENTEAFF
.,.,TRBJ2-3,TRBV9,TGTGCCAGCAGCGTAACGCGGGATGGAGATACGCAGTATTTT,CASSVTRDGDTQYF
.,many,TRBJ2-7,TRBV20-1,TGCAGTGCTCCCAGAGGGGGTTCCTACGAGCAGTACTTC,CSAPRGGSYEQYF
TRBD1,.,TRBJ1-4,TRBV10-3,TGTGCCACCCGCGGACAGGGGGGAATTAATGAAAAACTGTTTTTT,CATRGQGGINEKLFF
TRBD2,.,TRBJ2-1,TRBV29-1,TGCGGCGTTGTAGGCGGGAGCCAGTACAATGAGCAGTTCTTC,CGVVGGSQYNEQFF
TRBD1,few,TRBJ2-3,TRBV7-9,TGTGCCAGCAGTGCCTTGACAGGGCGAGATACGCAGTATTTT,CASSALTGRDTQYF
TRBD1,many,TRBJ1-2,TRBV7-9,TGTGCCAGCAGCGGCGGGACAGGCTATGGCTACACCTTC,CASSGGTGYGYTF
.,.,TRBJ1-1,TRBV19,TGTGCCAGTAGTATAGGGACAGCCACTATGAACACTGAAGCTTTCTTT,CASSIGTATMNTEAFF
.,.,TRBJ2-7,TRBV29-1,TGCAGCGTTGTTGCAGGTTCCTACGAGCAGTACTTC,CSVVAGSYEQYF
.,.,TRBJ2-2,TRBV7-6,TGTGCCAGCGGCCCCCGGGGCGCGGGGAACACCGGGGAGCTGTTTTTT,CASGPRGAGNTGELFF
.,.,TRBJ2-4,TRBV20-1,TGCAGTGCTGGGCAAGGGTTGGCCAAAAACATTCAGTACTTC,CSAGQGLAKNIQYF
TRBD2,many,TRBJ2-7,TRBV5-1,TGCGCCAGCAGTCAAGGGGAGGGCTGGGACGAGCAGTACTTC,CASSQGEGWDEQYF